What follows are 5 T cell receptor beta chains derived from one specimen sequenced in a study of patients with pleural tuberculosis. TCRdb fed the reads into MiXCR, producing one record per CDR3 protein. The sample lists around 50,000 distinct CDR3 sequences; under 8.5% were seen once. The receptors derive from a human donor with pleural tuberculosis.

In its sample, this clonotype was seen many times. The chain is built from TRBV6-1 and TRBJ2-4, with TRBD1 matching over 9 bases. The CDR3 totals 14 residues. Germline assignment: CDR1 MNHNS and CDR2 SASEGT. The trim removed 6 bases at V and 4 bases at J, leaving 4 bases unmatched. The CDR3 is CASRSGTGKNIQYF. DNA of the CDR3: TGTGCCAGCAGATCCGGGACAGGGAAAAACATTCAGTACTTC.

This clonotype was seen at least ten times. The CDR3 coding sequence is TGTGCCAGCAGAGAGGGTCCAAAGAGAGGCTACACCTTC. Encoded protein: CASREGPKRGYTF. The chain has TRBV12-3 or TRBV12-4 and TRBJ1-2, with unresolved D. The V end was cut by 6 bases, the J end by 8 bases, with 16 bases between. CDR3 length equals 13 residues.

This clonotype showed up just a few times. The chain uses TRBV5-6 and TRBJ2-1, with unresolved D. The V and J ends lost 0 bases and 5 bases respectively, with 3 bases between them. The CDR3 has 12 amino acids. CDR1 and CDR2 (germline): SGHDT, YYEEEE. CDR3 sequence reads: CASSLVDNEQFF. In DNA form, the CDR3 reads TGTGCCAGCAGCTTGGTGGACAATGAGCAGTTCTTC.

The CDR3 coding sequence is TGCAGCGTTGGAGGACTGCGACAGGGGTACCAAGAGACCCAGTACTTC. Translation: CSVGGLRQGYQETQYF. V is TRBV29-1 and J is TRBJ2-5; the match to TRBD1 covers 8 bases. The CDR3 is 16 amino acids. The germline CDR1 and CDR2 sequences are SQVTM and ANQGSEA. Unmatched junction bases numbered 10, after V lost 4 bases and J lost 0 bases. The full variable domain, with the rest looked up from reference TRBV29-1 and TRBJ2-5, is SAVISQKPSRDICQRGTSLTIQCQVDSQVTMMFWYRQQPGQSLTLIATANQGSEATYESGFVIDKFPISRPNLTFSTLTVSNMSPEDSSIYLCSVGGLRQGYQETQYFGPGTRLLVL.

This clonotype was detected many times. The CDR3 DNA is TGTGCCAGCAGGCCGCTCTCTGGAAACACCATATATTTT. Its protein is CASRPLSGNTIYF. The chain employs TRBV28 and TRBJ1-3; the D is unclear. Trimming stripped 6 bases from V and 0 bases from J, with 6 bases between. Germline loops: CDR1 MDHEN, CDR2 SYDVKM. The length of the CDR3 is 13 residues.